The 28 T cell receptor beta chains below were found in one sample sequenced in a study of OX40 agonist ivuxolimab in advanced cancers. Sequencing was performed with immunoSEQ multiplex PCR; in TCRdb, only in-frame clones are kept and a portion is missing. The sample has some 80,000 clones, around 86% seen once. This specimen was CD4+ or CD8+ T cells sorted from blood, taken in a trial of the OX40 agonist ivuxolimab. Receptors originate from an adult with an advanced solid tumor such as melanoma, head and neck, liver or kidney cancer.

The rearrangement joins TRBV23-1 to TRBJ2-7; TRBD1 is a possible D gene (6 bases). TRBV23-1 is an open reading frame, and its role is uncertain. CDR3 length: 21 residues. Deletions cut 0 bases from V and 4 bases from J, with 31 bases between. CDR3: CASSQSPPAAGTRGPRYEQYF. In DNA, the CDR3 is TGCGCCAGCAGTCAATCGCCGCCGGCCGCCGGGACACGGGGTCCGAGGTACGAGCAGTACTTC.

The chain couples TRBV9 to TRBJ2-7; no clear D. The CDR3 is made up of 14 amino acids. Trimming shortened V by 0 bases and J by 2 bases, and 9 bases separated the two germline ends. Germline assignment: CDR1 SGDLS and CDR2 YYNGEE. The CDR3 sequence: CASSVDAQTYEQYF. DNA of the CDR3: TGTGCCAGCAGCGTAGATGCACAGACCTACGAGCAGTACTTC.

As regards this clone: The junction departs from the called germline gene at one end, perhaps through a read error. This chain links TRBV10-3 with TRBJ2-3; no clear D gene. There are 12 residues in the CDR3. The germline gives CDR1 ENHRY, CDR2 SYGVKD. For the CDR3, the DNA is TGTGCCATCAGCGAGTCCGCAGATACGCAGTATTTT. Protein sequence: CAISESADTQYF.

This chain connects TRBV18 to TRBJ2-5, with no clear D. Trimming took off 3 bases at V and 3 bases at J, with 11 bases between the two ends. The CDR3 has 14 amino acids. Germline V CDR1 and CDR2: KGHSH, LQKENI. This CDR3 reads CASSPPTRKETQYF. DNA for the CDR3: TGTGCCAGCTCACCCCCGACAAGGAAAGAGACCCAGTACTTC. The variable domain in full, completed from reference TRBV18 and TRBJ2-5, reads NAGVMQNPRHLVRRRGQEARLRCSPMKGHSHVYWYRQLPEEGLKFMVYLQKENIIDESGMPKERFSAEFPKEGPSILRIQQVVRGDSAAYFCASSPPTRKETQYFGPGTRLLVL.

This rearrangement joins TRBV5-1 to TRBJ2-3; 10 nucleotides line up with TRBD1. With 4 bases clipped from V and 0 bases from J, the junction kept 5 bases outside the gene matches. This CDR3 comprises 16 residues. Germline values: CDR1 SGHRS, CDR2 YFSETQ. In DNA, the CDR3 is TGCGCCAGCAGCCCCGGGACAGGGGCCAGCACAGATACGCAGTATTTT. Encoded protein: CASSPGTGASTDTQYF.

In DNA, the CDR3 is TGTGCCAGCAGCGATGGGACTGGACAGGGGCTGTTCTTC. Its translation: CASSDGTGQGLFF. This chain links TRBV9 with TRBJ2-1; 9 bases are shared with TRBD1. The germline gives CDR1 SGDLS, CDR2 YYNGEE. There are 13 residues in the CDR3. V trimming: 3 bases; J trimming: 15 bases; junction bases outside the gene matches: 10.

This clone appeared once. The chain carries TRBV5-1 and TRBJ2-5; D uncertain. Trimming stripped 4 bases from V and 2 bases from J, with 6 bases between. This CDR3 is built from 12 residues. CDR1 and CDR2 (germline): SGHRS, YFSETQ. CDR3 protein: CASSLLQETQYF. The CDR3 bases are TGCGCCAGCAGCCTACTTCAAGAGACCCAGTACTTC. Full variable domain (remainder filled in from reference TRBV5-1 and TRBJ2-5): KAGVTQTPRYLIKTRGQQVTLSCSPISGHRSVSWYQQTPGQGLQFLFEYFSETQRNKGNFPGRFSGRQFSNSRSEMNVSTLELGDSALYLCASSLLQETQYFGPGTRLLVL.

As DNA, the CDR3 is TGTGCCAGCAGTAAGAGAAGAGCAGGGAGGTTGGAGCAGCCCCAGCATTTT. This encodes CASSKRRAGRLEQPQHF. The chain has TRBV27 and TRBJ1-5, with a tentative D call TRBD1 (5 bases). Germline CDR1 and CDR2: MNHEY and SMNVEV (reference sequence). The V end was cut by 5 bases, the J end by 7 bases, with 24 bases between. The CDR3 covers 17 residues.

The V and J genes are TRBV6-5 and TRBJ2-1; D is ambiguous. The CDR3 spans 14 residues. V shed 5 bases and J shed 5 bases, with 13 bases lying between them. CDR1 is MNHEY and CDR2 is SVGAGI in the germline V gene. The CDR3 region has the DNA TGTGCCAGCAGTATCTCTCGGGCTAACAATGAGCAGTTCTTC. Translated: CASSISRANNEQFF.

V usage is TRBV21-1 and J usage is TRBJ2-7; the D call of TRBD2 is as the table states it, not checked on the DNA. TRBV21-1 is termed a pseudogene. The CDR3 contains 16 residues. The CDR3 reads CASSKSEGLFGNEQYF. Here the CDR3 DNA reads TGTGCCAGCAGCAAGTCGGAGGGGTTGTTTGGGAACGAGCAGTACTTC.

This clone was counted once. Other DNA sequences in the same sample also yield this CDR3. This chain connects TRBV20-1 to TRBJ1-4, with unresolved D. CDR3 length equals 11 residues. CDR1 DFQATT and CDR2 SNEGSKA come from the germline V gene (reference sequence). Trimming left V 1 base short and J 4 bases short, with 1 base between. This CDR3 reads CSARVNEKLFF. CDR3 in DNA: TGCAGTGCTAGAGTTAATGAAAAACTGTTTTTT.

The chain couples TRBV5-1 to TRBJ2-3; D call uncertain. CDR3 length equals 12 residues. Per germline, CDR1 SGHRS and CDR2 YFSETQ. The V and J ends lost 4 bases and 3 bases respectively, with 6 bases between them. The CDR3 region is CASSGVTDTQYF. CDR3 in DNA: TGCGCCAGCAGCGGCGTAACAGATACGCAGTATTTT.

V gene TRBV28 combines with J gene TRBJ1-6; D remains ambiguous. This CDR3 spans 23 amino acids. Germline V gene data show CDR1 as MDHEN and CDR2 as SYDVKM. V lost 3 bases and J 3 bases, leaving 33 bases between the germline ends. The CDR3 nucleotides are TGTGCCAGCAGTTTTCTTTGCCCAGGACCCATAGGTAAGGAGCCCTACTATAATTCACCCCTCCACTTT. This sequence encodes CASSFLCPGPIGKEPYYNSPLHF.

The J gene is TRBJ1-6, the V gene TRBV11-2, with 9 positions matching TRBD1. The CDR3 has 16 residues. Germline V lookup: CDR1 SGHAT, CDR2 FQNNGV. Trimming removed 5 bases from V and 10 bases from J; junction bases left unmatched: 12. In DNA form, the CDR3 reads TGTGCCAGCAGCCAGACCACCGGGACAGGGTTCTCACCCCTCCACTTT. It encodes CASSQTTGTGFSPLHF.

The chain links TRBV7-2 to TRBJ2-1, with 8 bases fitting TRBD2. The germline V gene encodes CDR1 SGHTA and CDR2 FQGNSA. The length of the CDR3 is 16 residues. The ends lost 5 bases at V and 6 bases at J; junction bases unmatched: 12. The CDR3 sequence: CASSPQTGGPSNEQFF. In DNA form, the CDR3 reads TGTGCCAGCAGCCCCCAAACGGGGGGGCCCAGCAATGAGCAGTTCTTC.

The chain couples TRBV19 to TRBJ1-1; D unclear. Germline-derived CDR1 and CDR2 are LNHDA and SQIVND (reference sequence). There are 13 residues in the CDR3. Between the trimmed V and J ends, which lost 3 bases and 3 bases, there was a span of 8 bases. As DNA, the CDR3 is TGTGCCAGTAGTATTTATCCGGACACTGAAGCTTTCTTT. It specifies CASSIYPDTEAFF.

The J gene is TRBJ1-2, the V gene TRBV6-5, with 7 bases fitting TRBD1. The germline V gene encodes CDR1 MNHEY and CDR2 SVGAGI. V shed 5 bases, J shed 4 bases, and the junction held 4 bases outside the gene matches. The CDR3 spans 13 residues. As DNA, the CDR3 is TGTGCCAGCAGTACTAGACAGGGCTATGGCTACACCTTC. As protein: CASSTRQGYGYTF.

This clone was seen only once. V usage is TRBV7-9 and J usage is TRBJ2-5, with unresolved D. The CDR3 loop spans 15 amino acids. CDR1 and CDR2 from the germline V gene are SEHNR and FQNEAQ (reference sequence). Trimming took off 0 bases at V and 2 bases at J, with 10 bases between the two ends. Here the CDR3 reads CASSLASGRQETQYF. The CDR3 nucleotides are TGTGCCAGCAGCTTAGCCAGTGGGCGGCAAGAGACCCAGTACTTC.

The chain has TRBV9 and TRBJ2-3, with D perhaps matching TRBD1 (6 bases). This CDR3 comprises 16 residues. The V end lost 0 bases, the J end lost 3 bases, and 14 bases lay between the germline ends. The germline V gene has CDR1 SGDLS and CDR2 YYNGEE. The CDR3 region has the DNA TGTGCCAGCAGCGTAGCTTTGGGGGCGCGTACAGATACGCAGTATTTT. Translation: CASSVALGARTDTQYF. Variable domain in full (rest from reference TRBV9 and TRBJ2-3): DSGVTQTPKHLITATGQRVTLRCSPRSGDLSVYWYQQSLDQGLQFLIQYYNGEERAKGNILERFSAQQFPDLHSELNLSSLELGDSALYFCASSVALGARTDTQYFGPGTRLTVL.

In the case of this clone: Possible read error: a much larger clone is one base away. This chain joins TRBV2 and TRBJ1-6, with TRBD1 as a possible D gene (5 bases). The germline gives CDR1 SNHLY, CDR2 FYNNEI. The CDR3 consists of 12 residues. This CDR3 reads CVSQQDNSPLHF. In DNA, the CDR3 is TGTGTCTCCCAACAGGATAATTCACCCCTCCACTTT.

This clone was counted a few times. The chain has TRBV30 and TRBJ1-1, with a weak D call TRBD1 (6 bases). The CDR3 spans 12 residues. CDR1 and CDR2 (germline): GTSNPN, SVGIG (reference sequence). V was clipped by 2 bases and J by 7 bases, with 11 bases between them. CDR3 protein: CAWSLGADEAFF. In DNA, the CDR3 is TGTGCCTGGAGTTTGGGGGCGGATGAAGCTTTCTTT. The whole variable domain, remainder taken from reference TRBV30 and TRBJ1-1, is SQTIHQWPATLVQPVGSPLSLECTVEGTSNPNLYWYRQAAGRGLQLLFYSVGIGQISSEVPQNLSASRPQDRQFILSSKKLLLSDSGFYLCAWSLGADEAFFGQGTRLTVV.

The gene calls are TRBV28 and TRBJ2-7; D may match TRBD1 or TRBD2 (5 bases each). Trimming shortened V by 5 bases and J by 5 bases, and 19 bases separated the two germline ends. CDR1 is MDHEN, CDR2 SYDVKM, per germline. This CDR3 region has 15 residues. CDR3 region: CASSVTGTVGDEQYF. The CDR3 DNA reads TGTGCCAGCAGTGTAACCGGGACGGTTGGAGACGAGCAGTACTTC. Based on the CDR3 plus reference TRBV28 and TRBJ2-7, the full variable domain is DVKVTQSSRYLVKRTGEKVFLECVQDMDHENMFWYRQDPGLGLRLIYFSYDVKMKEKGDIPEGYSVSREKKERFSLILESASTNQTSMYLCASSVTGTVGDEQYFGPGTRLTVT.

The chain carries TRBV19 and TRBJ2-1; D unclear. The V end was cut by 2 bases, the J end by 5 bases, with 10 bases between. The CDR3 contains 14 residues. Germline-derived CDR1 and CDR2 are LNHDA and SQIVND (reference sequence). The CDR3 nucleotides are TGTGCCAGTAGTATAATTCCCCAGAACAATGAGCAGTTCTTC. Translated: CASSIIPQNNEQFF.

This chain uses TRBV1 with TRBJ1-3. TRBV1 has pseudogene status. This CDR3 region has 15 residues. CDR3 nucleotides: TGCACCAGCAGCCCCGGGACCCTTTGTAGAAACACCATATATTTT. Protein product: CTSSPGTLCRNTIYF.

The chain is built from TRBV19 and TRBJ2-7; TRBD2 aligns across 15 bases. Germline assignment: CDR1 LNHDA and CDR2 SQIVND (reference sequence). This CDR3 comprises 16 residues. V dropped 6 bases and J dropped 7; count of bases not matched to a gene: 10. CDR3 amino acids: CASRTGLAGGLSEQYF. The CDR3 DNA reads TGTGCCAGTAGGACGGGACTAGCGGGGGGACTGAGTGAGCAGTACTTC.

The V and J genes are TRBV29-1 and TRBJ2-7; the D is unclear. CDR3 length: 14 amino acids. The germline V gene encodes CDR1 SQVTM and CDR2 ANQGSEA. V gave up 5 bases and J gave up 2 bases, with 16 bases separating them. For the CDR3, the DNA is TGCAGCGTTCGCCCACCTGTTGCCACCTACGAGCAGTACTTC. Translated: CSVRPPVATYEQYF.

The rearrangement links TRBV9 to TRBJ2-1; D uncertain. The length of the CDR3 is 14 residues. Germline V lookup: CDR1 SGDLS, CDR2 YYNGEE. Trimming shortened V by 0 bases and J by 8 bases, and 12 bases separated the two germline ends. CDR3 DNA: TGTGCCAGCAGCGTAGGGGTGGGCGACGATGAGCAGTTCTTC. Residues: CASSVGVGDDEQFF.

The V and J genes are TRBV2 and TRBJ2-7; 9 nucleotides align to TRBD1. CDR1 SNHLY and CDR2 FYNNEI come from the germline V gene. V trimming: 6 bases; J trimming: 5 bases; junction bases outside the gene matches: 11. This CDR3 contains 15 residues. The DNA of the CDR3 is TGTGCCAGCAGCCAAAGGCGGGACAGGGCCCACGAGCAGTACTTC. This encodes CASSQRRDRAHEQYF.